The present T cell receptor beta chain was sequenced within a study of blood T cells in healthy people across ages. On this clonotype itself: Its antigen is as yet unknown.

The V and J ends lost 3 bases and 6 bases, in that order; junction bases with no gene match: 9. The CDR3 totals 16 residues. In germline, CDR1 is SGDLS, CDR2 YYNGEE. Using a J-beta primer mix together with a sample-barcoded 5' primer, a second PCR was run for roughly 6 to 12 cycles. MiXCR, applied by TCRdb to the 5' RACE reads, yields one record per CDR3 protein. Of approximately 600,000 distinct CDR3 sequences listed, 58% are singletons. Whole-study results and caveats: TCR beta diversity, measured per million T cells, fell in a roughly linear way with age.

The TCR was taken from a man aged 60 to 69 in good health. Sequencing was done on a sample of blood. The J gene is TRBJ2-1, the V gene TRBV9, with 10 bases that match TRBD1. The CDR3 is CASSEDGTGAFNEQFF. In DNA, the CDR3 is TGTGCCAGCAGCGAAGACGGGACAGGGGCTTTCAATGAGCAGTTCTTC.